The present T cell receptor (beta chain) was sequenced within a study of blood T cell repertoires in COVID-19. Study-level information: T cells, B-cell-depleted T cells, or PBMCs supplied cDNA or gDNA.

Trimming shortened V by 0 bases and J by 1 base, and 8 bases separated the two germline ends. CDR3 length: 15 amino acids. Germline V lookup: CDR1 SGHVS, CDR2 FNYEAQ. Method: immunoSEQ multiplex PCR; TCRdb's copy keeps in-frame clones and lacks some. The sample contains over 200,000 clones, around 85% of which appear only once. Sequenced input: PBMCs or T cells enriched from blood (not recorded which). The clonotype originates from a woman between 45 and 60 years old who had recovered from COVID-19. This rearrangement joins TRBV7-6 to TRBJ2-3; D is undetermined. This CDR3 is CASSLAWAGTDTQYF. CDR3 nucleotides: TGTGCCAGCAGCTTAGCTTGGGCCGGCACAGATACGCAGTATTTT.